Listed below are T cell receptor beta chains from one sample, sequenced in a study of CXCR3 chemokines and chemotherapy response in bladder cancer. One entry per CDR3 protein, called by TCRdb with MiXCR from the PCR reads. The repertoire includes several thousand distinct CDR3 sequences, 20% to 25% of them detected once, and roughly 8.7% sits in the top ten. This material was obtained from a patient whose treatment included neoadjuvant chemotherapy. Receptors originate from a human donor with bladder cancer that did not respond to neoadjuvant chemotherapy. Each CDR3 is given with its conserved first and last residue. D genes are given only for firm matches. Some rows have no size entry. The others give once, few or many, or a class for an expanded clone.

V gene	J gene	D gene	clone size	CDR3 length	CDR3 protein	CDR3 DNA
TRBV11-2	TRBJ2-7	TRBD1	.	12	CASSLYSGTGYF	TGTGCCAGCAGCTTGTACTCCGGGACAGGGTACTTC
TRBV7-2	TRBJ2-1	.	medium-sized	15	CASSLGSRDLGEQFF	TGTGCCAGCAGCTTAGGGTCCCGGGACCTCGGGGAGCAGTTCTTC
TRBV18	TRBJ2-1	TRBD2	.	16	CASSFSGLAGYNEQFF	TGTGCCAGCTCATTCTCCGGGCTAGCGGGCTACAATGAGCAGTTCTTC
TRBV2	TRBJ1-6	TRBD1	.	15	CASSARGGYNSPLHF	TGTGCCAGCAGTGCCAGGGGGGGTTATAATTCACCCCTCCACTTT
TRBV7-2	TRBJ2-7	TRBD1	many	13	CASSQGGTYEQYF	TGTGCCAGCAGTCAAGGGGGCACCTACGAGCAGTACTTC
TRBV20-1	TRBJ2-1	.	many	16	CSGEGGAAQSYNEQFF	TGCAGTGGCGAGGGGGGGGCCGCCCAGTCCTACAATGAGCAGTTCTTC
TRBV6-2/TRBV6-3	TRBJ2-1	.	many	15	CASSYSAPSYNEQFF	TGTGCCAGCAGTTACTCCGCCCCCTCCTACAATGAGCAGTTCTTC
TRBV19	TRBJ1-1	.	medium-sized	14	CASSFGAVGTEAFF	TGTGCCAGTAGTTTTGGGGCAGTTGGAACTGAAGCTTTCTTT
TRBV18	TRBJ1-2	.	medium-sized	15	CASSPPPSEYYGYTF	TGTGCCAGCTCTCCCCCCCCCAGTGAATACTATGGCTACACCTTC
TRBV7-2	TRBJ1-2	.	once	16	CASSSTPGRLGGGYTF	TGTGCCAGCAGCTCGACTCCGGGACGCCTGGGGGGTGGCTACACCTTC
TRBV18	TRBJ2-1	.	many	17	CASSPATASLLYNEQFF	TGTGCCAGCTCACCCGCGACAGCGTCTTTGTTATACAATGAGCAGTTCTTC
TRBV9	TRBJ2-5	.	.	15	CASSVASAYQETQYF	TGTGCCAGCAGCGTAGCTTCAGCGTACCAAGAGACCCAGTACTTC
TRBV27	TRBJ1-1	.	many	12	CASRDTGTEAFF	TGTGCCAGCAGGGACACAGGGACTGAAGCTTTCTTT
TRBV10-3	TRBJ1-1	.	many	12	CAIKQAYTEAFF	TGTGCCATCAAGCAGGCATACACTGAAGCTTTCTTT
TRBV28	TRBJ1-6	.	few	17	CASSLAPASLYNSPLHF	TGTGCCAGCAGTTTAGCCCCCGCCAGTCTGTATAATTCACCCCTCCACTTT
TRBV6-1	TRBJ1-1	.	large	15	CASSPWGAGGTEAFF	TGTGCCAGCAGTCCGTGGGGCGCGGGGGGAACTGAAGCTTTCTTT
TRBV19	TRBJ1-2	TRBD1	large	14	CASSVGTGVYGYTF	TGTGCCAGTAGTGTCGGGACAGGAGTTTATGGCTACACCTTC
TRBV18	TRBJ1-1	TRBD1	.	13	CASSPDRGTEAFF	TGTGCCAGCTCACCGGACAGGGGGACTGAAGCTTTCTTT
TRBV20-1	TRBJ2-7	.	.	11	CSAAGTSEQYF	TGCAGTGCTGCCGGGACGTCGGAGCAGTACTTC
TRBV20-1	TRBJ2-3	.	many	17	CSARDGGNSFLGDTQYF	TGCAGTGCTAGAGACGGGGGCAATAGTTTCCTGGGGGATACGCAGTATTTT
TRBV30	TRBJ1-3	.	many	16	CAWKGPGALSGNTIYF	TGTGCCTGGAAAGGCCCTGGAGCCCTCTCTGGAAACACCATATATTTT
TRBV14	TRBJ1-5	.	many	14	CAPEWHRRNQPQHF	TGTGCCCCGGAATGGCACAGGCGCAATCAGCCCCAGCATTTT
TRBV27	TRBJ1-2	TRBD1	many	14	CASSSLTGPYGYTF	TGTGCCAGCAGCAGCTTGACAGGGCCTTATGGCTACACCTTC
TRBV7-9	TRBJ1-2	TRBD1	many	18	CASSSPLERTGGDYGYTF	TGTGCCAGCAGCTCGCCGCTAGAAAGGACAGGGGGTGACTATGGCTACACCTTC
TRBV18	TRBJ2-3	TRBD2	many	17	CASSPINSRGAQDTQYF	TGTGCCAGCTCACCAATCAATTCGCGGGGGGCGCAAGATACGCAGTATTTT
TRBV5-5	TRBJ1-1	.	many	15	CASSLRGVMNTEAFF	TGTGCCAGCAGCTTGCGTGGGGTAATGAACACTGAAGCTTTCTTT
TRBV6-1	TRBJ2-3	.	medium-sized	13	CASGGGGGDTQYF	TGTGCCAGCGGCGGAGGGGGCGGGGATACGCAGTATTTT
TRBV7-2	TRBJ2-7	TRBD2	medium-sized	16	CATQNPGLAGGYEQYF	TGTGCCACTCAGAATCCCGGACTAGCGGGGGGCTACGAGCAGTACTTC
TRBV2	TRBJ2-7	.	many	13	CASSESGRVEQYF	TGTGCCAGCAGTGAGAGCGGCAGGGTCGAGCAGTACTTC
TRBV2	TRBJ2-5	.	few	14	CASRGRASEETQYF	TGTGCCAGCAGGGGCCGGGCGTCAGAAGAGACCCAGTACTTC
TRBV27	TRBJ2-5	.	medium-sized	17	CASSRPPRQEFQETQYF	TGTGCCAGCAGCCGCCCGCCTCGGCAGGAGTTCCAAGAGACCCAGTACTTC
TRBV12-3/TRBV12-4	TRBJ2-1	TRBD1	many	16	CASSYFPTGFYNEQFF	TGTGCCAGCAGTTATTTTCCGACAGGGTTCTACAATGAGCAGTTCTTC
TRBV27	TRBJ2-1	TRBD2	many	15	CASSEGLAGVSNQFF	TGTGCCAGCAGCGAGGGACTAGCGGGCGTCTCTAATCAGTTCTTC
TRBV19	TRBJ2-7	TRBD2	.	15	CASSTGLAGGSEQYF	TGTGCCAGTAGTACGGGACTAGCGGGGGGCTCCGAGCAGTACTTC
TRBV27	TRBJ2-2	.	medium-sized	14	CASSFGASTGELFF	TGTGCCAGCAGTTTCGGGGCATCCACCGGGGAGCTGTTTTTT
TRBV6-2/TRBV6-3	TRBJ1-5	TRBD1	medium-sized	15	CASSTRQGGSQPQHF	TGTGCCAGCAGTACCCGACAGGGGGGAAGTCAGCCCCAGCATTTT
TRBV20-1	TRBJ1-2	.	few	13	CSARDVTSHGYTF	TGCAGTGCTAGAGATGTGACAAGTCATGGCTACACCTTC
TRBV7-9	TRBJ2-1	.	many	14	CASSFGPPDNEQFF	TGTGCCAGCAGCTTCGGCCCCCCCGACAATGAGCAGTTCTTC
TRBV5-4	TRBJ2-1	TRBD1	many	15	CASSVLTGAYNEQFF	TGTGCCAGCAGCGTACTGACAGGGGCCTACAATGAGCAGTTCTTC
TRBV6-5	TRBJ2-3	TRBD2	.	14	CASYTSGERDTQYF	TGTGCCAGCTACACTAGCGGGGAGAGAGATACGCAGTATTTT
TRBV15	TRBJ2-5	.	many	13	CATSLRQAETQYF	TGTGCCACCAGCTTAAGGCAGGCAGAGACCCAGTACTTC
TRBV12-3/TRBV12-4	TRBJ2-3	TRBD1	many	14	CASSRGQDTDTQYF	TGTGCCAGCAGTAGAGGACAGGACACAGATACGCAGTATTTT
TRBV29-1	TRBJ2-1	TRBD2	medium-sized	11	CSVFTSGGRFF	TGCAGCGTTTTCACAAGCGGGGGACGGTTCTTC
TRBV7-9	TRBJ1-6	TRBD1	medium-sized	15	CASSKIGTGGNFLHF	TGTGCCAGCAGCAAAATCGGGACAGGGGGTAATTTCCTCCACTTT
TRBV6-5	TRBJ2-7	.	medium-sized	12	CASHSAGYEQYF	TGTGCCAGCCACTCCGCAGGCTACGAGCAGTACTTC
TRBV9	TRBJ1-1	.	many	14	CASSPRQEHTEAFF	TGTGCCAGCAGCCCTCGACAGGAGCACACTGAAGCTTTCTTT
TRBV28	TRBJ2-1	.	many	15	CASSPPHNSYNEQFF	TGTGCCAGCAGTCCTCCCCATAATTCCTACAATGAGCAGTTCTTC
TRBV6-1	TRBJ2-3	TRBD2	medium-sized	16	CASSVNSGGPTDTQYF	TGTGCCAGCAGTGTTAATAGCGGGGGGCCTACAGATACGCAGTATTTT
TRBV6-1	TRBJ1-2	TRBD1	medium-sized	14	CASRSNRGDYGYTF	TGTGCCAGCAGATCCAACAGGGGTGACTATGGCTACACCTTC
TRBV9	TRBJ2-3	TRBD2	many	16	CASSALGERGLDTQYF	TGTGCCAGCAGCGCTTTGGGGGAGCGGGGCTTAGATACGCAGTATTTT
TRBV6-2/TRBV6-3	TRBJ1-6	.	medium-sized	18	CASSLPREGIGFNSPLHF	TGTGCCAGCAGCCTCCCTCGAGAGGGGATCGGTTTTAATTCACCCCTCCACTTT
TRBV7-9	TRBJ2-1	TRBD2	.	15	CASSLGAGGYNEQFF	TGTGCCAGCAGCTTAGGAGCGGGGGGATACAATGAGCAGTTCTTC
TRBV6-2/TRBV6-3	TRBJ2-3	TRBD2	.	15	CASRGTSGGTDTQYF	TGTGCCAGCAGGGGGACTAGCGGGGGCACAGATACGCAGTATTTT
TRBV6-6	TRBJ1-2	.	medium-sized	13	CASSLDPNYGYTF	TGTGCCAGCAGTTTAGACCCAAACTATGGCTACACCTTC
TRBV12-3/TRBV12-4	TRBJ1-4	TRBD1	many	14	CASSQQGSDEKLFF	TGTGCCAGCAGTCAACAGGGGTCAGATGAAAAACTGTTTTTT
TRBV28	TRBJ2-5	.	few	14	CASSLLQVEGTQYF	TGTGCCAGCAGTTTATTGCAGGTGGAGGGTACCCAGTACTTC
TRBV24-1	TRBJ2-3	.	medium-sized	14	CATSDPQTTDTQYF	TGTGCCACCAGTGATCCCCAGACCACAGATACGCAGTATTTT
TRBV18	TRBJ1-4	.	many	16	CASSRENFATNEKLFF	TGTGCCAGCTCACGGGAAAACTTTGCAACTAATGAAAAACTGTTTTTT
TRBV6-6	TRBJ1-2	.	medium-sized	16	CASSSTEDGNFYGYTF	TGTGCCAGCAGTTCAACCGAGGACGGGAATTTCTATGGCTACACCTTC
TRBV10-2	TRBJ2-7	TRBD2	many	16	CASSDSGGGSSYEQYF	TGCGCCAGCAGTGACTCCGGGGGGGGCAGCTCCTACGAGCAGTACTTC